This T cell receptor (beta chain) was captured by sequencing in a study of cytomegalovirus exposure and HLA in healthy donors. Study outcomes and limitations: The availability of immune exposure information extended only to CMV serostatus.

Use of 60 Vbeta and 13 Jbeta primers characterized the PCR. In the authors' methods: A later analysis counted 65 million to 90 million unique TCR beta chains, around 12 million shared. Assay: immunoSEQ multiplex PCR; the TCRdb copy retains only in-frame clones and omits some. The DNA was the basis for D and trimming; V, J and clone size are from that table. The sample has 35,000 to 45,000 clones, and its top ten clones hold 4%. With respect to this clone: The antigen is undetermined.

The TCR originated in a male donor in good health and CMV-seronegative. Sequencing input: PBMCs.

The CDR3 bases are TGTGCCAGCAGTTTGATCGAGAGGCCGTGGGAGCAGTACTTC. Translated: CASSLIERPWEQYF. The chain is built from TRBV27 and TRBJ2-7; unclear D gene. The germline V gene has CDR1 MNHEY and CDR2 SMNVEV (reference sequence). CDR3 length: 14 residues. The V and J ends lost 3 bases and 7 bases respectively, with 16 bases between them.